These 5 T cell receptor beta chains originate from one sample sequenced in a study of T cells in Graves' hyperthyroidism and ophthalmopathy. RNA transcripts were the template for amplifying TCR beta CDR3 regions. The HTBI primer set drove a first-round RT-PCR of the TCR CDR3. TCRdb recomputed calls from the multiplex PCR reads with MiXCR, one row per CDR3 protein. The sample includes some 770,000 distinct CDR3 sequences, 16% seen only once; the top ten take around 7.7%. The sample was blood. The source of these receptors is a man younger than 35 with Graves' hyperthyroidism.

This clonotype was detected ten times or more. The genes are TRBV10-2 and TRBJ2-7; 10 bases are a match to TRBD1. CDR1 and CDR2 from the germline V gene are WSHSY and SAAADI. The CDR3 totals 14 residues. The J segment lost 3 bases and the V segment lost 8 bases, leaving 7 bases of the junction unmatched. CDR3 bases: TGCGCCAGCCTCCGGACAGGGGGTAACTACGAGCAGTACTTC. It yields the protein CASLRTGGNYEQYF.

In this sample, this clonotype turned up a few times. The chain employs TRBV19 and TRBJ2-1, with 8 bases that match TRBD2. Per the germline V gene, CDR1 is LNHDA and CDR2 is SQIVND (reference sequence). The CDR3 totals 19 residues. V gave up 1 base and J gave up 0 bases; unmatched junction bases: 11. This CDR3 is CASSIALLASGYSYNEQFF. Written as DNA, the CDR3 is TGTGCCAGTAGTATAGCGTTGTTGGCTAGCGGGTACTCCTACAATGAGCAGTTCTTC.

This clonotype was counted a few times. The chain recombines TRBV29-1 with TRBJ1-3, with 9 bases fitting TRBD1. From germline, CDR1 is SQVTM and CDR2 ANQGSEA. CDR3 size: 14 residues. J gave up 2 bases and V 6 bases, and 5 bases lay outside the gene matches. The CDR3: CSVKQGATGNTIYF. CDR3 DNA sequence: TGCAGCGTCAAACAGGGGGCAACTGGAAACACCATATATTTT.

The genes are TRBV29-1 and TRBJ1-5; 9 bases are a match to TRBD1. The J segment lost 2 bases and the V segment lost 7 bases, leaving 9 bases of the junction unmatched. The CDR3 contains 15 residues. Germline V gene data show CDR1 as SQVTM and CDR2 as ANQGSEA. DNA for the CDR3: TGCAGCGCGAAATTCCGGGACAGGGGCAATCAGCCCCAGCATTTT. Residues: CSAKFRDRGNQPQHF.

At least ten counts were recorded for this clonotype. This chain uses TRBV29-1 with TRBJ2-1; tentatively, D is TRBD2 (6 bases). This CDR3 has 17 residues. In germline, CDR1 is SQVTM, CDR2 ANQGSEA. Trimming pared 1 base from V and 5 bases from J, leaving 21 bases between. The CDR3 DNA sequence: TGCAGCGTTGAAGTCGTGGGTAGCGGTCTCGGGCACAATGAGCAGTTCTTC. Translated, it gives CSVEVVGSGLGHNEQFF.